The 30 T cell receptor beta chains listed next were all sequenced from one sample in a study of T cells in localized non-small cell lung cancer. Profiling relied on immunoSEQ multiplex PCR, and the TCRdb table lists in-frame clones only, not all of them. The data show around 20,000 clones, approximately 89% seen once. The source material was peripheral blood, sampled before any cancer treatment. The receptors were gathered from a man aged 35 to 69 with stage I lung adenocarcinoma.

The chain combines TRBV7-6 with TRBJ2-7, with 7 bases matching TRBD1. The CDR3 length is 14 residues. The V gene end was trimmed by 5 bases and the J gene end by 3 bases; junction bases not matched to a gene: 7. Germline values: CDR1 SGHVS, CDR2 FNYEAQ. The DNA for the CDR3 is TGTGCCAGCAGCCAGGGACAGCCCGGCTACGAGCAGTACTTC. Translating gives CASSQGQPGYEQYF. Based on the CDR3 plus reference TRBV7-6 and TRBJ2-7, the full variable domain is GAGVSQSPRYKVTKRGQDVALRCDPISGHVSLYWYRQALGQGPEFLTYFNYEAQQDKSGLPNDRFSAERPEGSISTLTIQRTEQRDSAMYRCASSQGQPGYEQYFGPGTRLTVT.

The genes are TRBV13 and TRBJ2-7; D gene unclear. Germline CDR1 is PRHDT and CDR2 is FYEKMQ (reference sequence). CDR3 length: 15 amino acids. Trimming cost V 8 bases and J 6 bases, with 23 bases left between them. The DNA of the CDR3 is TGTGCCAGCTATTTGTCGACTGTCGGACCCCCCGAGCAGTACTTC. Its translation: CASYLSTVGPPEQYF.

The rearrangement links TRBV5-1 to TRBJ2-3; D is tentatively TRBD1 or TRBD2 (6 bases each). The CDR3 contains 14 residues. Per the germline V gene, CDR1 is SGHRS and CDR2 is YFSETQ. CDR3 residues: CASVGGSVTDTQYF. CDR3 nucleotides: TGCGCTAGTGTAGGGGGGTCTGTCACAGATACGCAGTATTTT.

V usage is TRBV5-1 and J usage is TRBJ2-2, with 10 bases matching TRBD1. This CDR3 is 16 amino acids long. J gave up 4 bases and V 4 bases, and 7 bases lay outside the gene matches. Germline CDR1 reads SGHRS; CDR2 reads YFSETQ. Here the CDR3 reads CASSMQGTGATGELFF. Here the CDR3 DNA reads TGCGCCAGCAGCATGCAAGGGACAGGGGCCACCGGGGAGCTGTTTTTT.

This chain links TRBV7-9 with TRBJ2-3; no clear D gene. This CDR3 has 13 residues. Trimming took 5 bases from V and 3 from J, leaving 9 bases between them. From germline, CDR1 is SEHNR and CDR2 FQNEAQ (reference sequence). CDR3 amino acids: CASSPRETDTQYF. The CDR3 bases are TGTGCCAGCAGCCCAAGAGAGACAGATACGCAGTATTTT.

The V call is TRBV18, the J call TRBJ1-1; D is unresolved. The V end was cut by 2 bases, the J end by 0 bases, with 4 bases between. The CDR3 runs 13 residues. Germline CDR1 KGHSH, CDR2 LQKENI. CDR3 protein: CASSPSMNTEAFF. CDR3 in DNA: TGTGCCAGCTCACCATCGATGAACACTGAAGCTTTCTTT.

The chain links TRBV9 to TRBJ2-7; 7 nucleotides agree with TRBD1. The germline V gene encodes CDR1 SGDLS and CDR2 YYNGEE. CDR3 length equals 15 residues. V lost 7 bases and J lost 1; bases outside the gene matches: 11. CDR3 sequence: CASSRSGDRSYEQYF. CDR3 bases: TGTGCCAGCTCTCGATCCGGGGACAGATCCTACGAGCAGTACTTC.

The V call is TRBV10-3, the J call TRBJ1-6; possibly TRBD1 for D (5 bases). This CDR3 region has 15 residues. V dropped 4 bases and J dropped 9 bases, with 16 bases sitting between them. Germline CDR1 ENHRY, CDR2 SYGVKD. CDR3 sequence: CAISGGDGGRSPLHF. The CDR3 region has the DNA TGTGCCATCAGTGGAGGGGATGGGGGACGTTCACCCCTCCACTTT.

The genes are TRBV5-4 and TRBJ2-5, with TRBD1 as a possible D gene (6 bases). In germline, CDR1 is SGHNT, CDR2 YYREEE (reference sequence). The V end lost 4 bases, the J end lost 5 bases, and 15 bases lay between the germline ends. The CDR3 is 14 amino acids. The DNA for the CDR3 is TGTGCCAGCAGCATCGATTGGGACAAGGAGACCCAGTACTTC. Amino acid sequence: CASSIDWDKETQYF.

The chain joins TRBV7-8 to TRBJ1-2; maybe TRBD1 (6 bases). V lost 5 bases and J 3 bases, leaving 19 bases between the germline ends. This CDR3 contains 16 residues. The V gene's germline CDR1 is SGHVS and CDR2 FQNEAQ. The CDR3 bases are TGTGCCAGCAGCCCGGACTTAGGGGGAGGAGACTATGGCTACACCTTC. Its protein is CASSPDLGGGDYGYTF.

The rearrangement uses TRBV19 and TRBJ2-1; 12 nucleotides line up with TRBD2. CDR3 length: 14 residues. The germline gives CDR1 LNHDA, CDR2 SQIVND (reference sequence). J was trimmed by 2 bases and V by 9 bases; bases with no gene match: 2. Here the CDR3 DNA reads TGTGCCAGCAGACTAGCGGGAGCCTACAATGAGCAGTTCTTC. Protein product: CASRLAGAYNEQFF.

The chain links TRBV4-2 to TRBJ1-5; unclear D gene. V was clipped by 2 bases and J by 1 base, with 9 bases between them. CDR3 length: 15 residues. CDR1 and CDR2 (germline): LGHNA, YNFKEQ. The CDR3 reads CASSQWEGSNQPQHF. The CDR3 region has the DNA TGTGCCAGCAGCCAATGGGAGGGAAGCAATCAGCCCCAGCATTTT.

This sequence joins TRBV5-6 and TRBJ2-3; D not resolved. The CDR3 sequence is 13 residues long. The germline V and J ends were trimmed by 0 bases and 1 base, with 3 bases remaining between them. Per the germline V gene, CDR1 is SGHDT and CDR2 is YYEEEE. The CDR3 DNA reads TGTGCCAGCAGCTTGGGGGGCACAGATACGCAGTATTTT. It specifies CASSLGGTDTQYF.

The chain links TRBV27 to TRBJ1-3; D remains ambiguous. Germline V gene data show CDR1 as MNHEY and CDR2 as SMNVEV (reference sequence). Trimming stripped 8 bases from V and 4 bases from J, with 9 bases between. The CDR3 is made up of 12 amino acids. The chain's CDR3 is CASLVGGNTIYF. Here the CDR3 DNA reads TGTGCCAGCCTTGTAGGAGGAAACACCATATATTTT.

The CDR3 bases are TGTGCCAGCAGCCCCGGGACAATGGTTAACTATGGCTACACCTTC. Amino acid sequence: CASSPGTMVNYGYTF. The chain combines TRBV5-4 with TRBJ1-2; TRBD1 might be the D (6 bases). V lost 4 bases, J lost 1 base, and 14 bases lay in between. This CDR3 spans 15 amino acids. In germline, CDR1 is SGHNT, CDR2 YYREEE (reference sequence).

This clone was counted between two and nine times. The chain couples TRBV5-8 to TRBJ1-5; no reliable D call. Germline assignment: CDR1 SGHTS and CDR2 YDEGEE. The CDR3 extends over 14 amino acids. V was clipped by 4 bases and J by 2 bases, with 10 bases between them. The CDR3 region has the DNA TGTGCCAGCAGCCTTGCCATAGGCAATCAGCCCCAGCATTTT. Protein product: CASSLAIGNQPQHF. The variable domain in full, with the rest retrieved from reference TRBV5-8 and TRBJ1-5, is EAGVTQSPTHLIKTRGQQATLRCSPISGHTSVYWYQQALGLGLQFLLWYDEGEERNRGNFPPRFSGRQFPNYSSELNVNALELEDSALYLCASSLAIGNQPQHFGDGTRLSIL.

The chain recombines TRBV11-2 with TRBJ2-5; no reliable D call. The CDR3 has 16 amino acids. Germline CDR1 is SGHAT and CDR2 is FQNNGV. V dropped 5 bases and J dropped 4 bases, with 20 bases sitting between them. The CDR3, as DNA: TGTGCCAGCAGCAGTCCGGCCGAAGGAATGCCAGAGACCCAGTACTTC. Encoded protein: CASSSPAEGMPETQYF.

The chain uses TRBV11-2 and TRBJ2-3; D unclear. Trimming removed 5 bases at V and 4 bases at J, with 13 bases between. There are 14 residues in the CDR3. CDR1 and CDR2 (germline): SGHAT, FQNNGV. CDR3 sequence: CASSPYYSPDTQYF. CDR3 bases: TGTGCCAGCAGCCCCTACTATAGTCCAGATACGCAGTATTTT.

The CDR3 loop reads CASSPTGGYNEQFF. The CDR3 DNA sequence: TGTGCCAGCAGTCCGACAGGGGGGTACAATGAGCAGTTCTTC. This chain joins TRBV6-5 and TRBJ2-1; 9 bases line up with TRBD1. Germline CDR1 and CDR2: MNHEY and SVGAGI. The CDR3 spans 14 residues. The V segment lost 5 bases and the J segment 4 bases; nucleotides outside the gene matches: 3.

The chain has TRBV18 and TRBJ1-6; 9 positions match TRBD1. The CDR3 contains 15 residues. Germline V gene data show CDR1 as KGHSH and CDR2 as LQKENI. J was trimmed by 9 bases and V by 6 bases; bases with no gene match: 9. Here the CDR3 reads CASSQSGQGSSPLHF. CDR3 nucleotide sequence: TGTGCCAGCTCGCAATCGGGACAGGGAAGTTCACCCCTCCACTTT. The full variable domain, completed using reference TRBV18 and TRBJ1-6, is NAGVMQNPRHLVRRRGQEARLRCSPMKGHSHVYWYRQLPEEGLKFMVYLQKENIIDESGMPKERFSAEFPKEGPSILRIQQVVRGDSAAYFCASSQSGQGSSPLHFGNGTRLTVT.

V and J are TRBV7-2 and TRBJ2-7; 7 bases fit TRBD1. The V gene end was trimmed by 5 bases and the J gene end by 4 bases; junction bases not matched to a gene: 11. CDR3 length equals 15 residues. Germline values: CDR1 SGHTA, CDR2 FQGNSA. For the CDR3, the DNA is TGTGCCAGCAGCGTATCCAGGGGGTCCGTATACGAGCAGTACTTC. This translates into CASSVSRGSVYEQYF.

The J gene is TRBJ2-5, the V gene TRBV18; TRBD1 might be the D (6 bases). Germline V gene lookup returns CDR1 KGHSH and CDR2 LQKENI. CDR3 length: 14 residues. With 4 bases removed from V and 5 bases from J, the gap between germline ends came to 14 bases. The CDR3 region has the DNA TGTGCCAGCTCACTGAAACAGGGTCTGGAGACCCAGTACTTC. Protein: CASSLKQGLETQYF.

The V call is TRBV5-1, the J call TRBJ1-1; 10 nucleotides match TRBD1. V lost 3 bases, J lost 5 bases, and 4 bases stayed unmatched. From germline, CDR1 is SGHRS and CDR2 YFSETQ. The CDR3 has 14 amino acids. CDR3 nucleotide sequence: TGCGCCAGCAGCTCGACAGGGGGCCGTACTGAAGCTTTCTTT. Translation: CASSSTGGRTEAFF.

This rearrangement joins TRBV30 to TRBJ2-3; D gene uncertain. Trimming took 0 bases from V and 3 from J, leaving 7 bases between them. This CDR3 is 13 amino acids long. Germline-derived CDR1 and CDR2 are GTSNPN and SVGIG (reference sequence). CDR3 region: CAWSVHRTDTQYF. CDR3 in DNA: TGTGCCTGGAGTGTACATAGGACAGATACGCAGTATTTT.

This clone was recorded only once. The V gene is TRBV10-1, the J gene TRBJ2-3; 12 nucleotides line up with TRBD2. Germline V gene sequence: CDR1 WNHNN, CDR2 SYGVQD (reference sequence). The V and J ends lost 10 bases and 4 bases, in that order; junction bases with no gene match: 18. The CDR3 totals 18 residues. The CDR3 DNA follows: TGCGCCACCGACCGACTAGCGGGGGTCTCCTCACGTCCAGATACGCAGTATTTT. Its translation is CATDRLAGVSSRPDTQYF.

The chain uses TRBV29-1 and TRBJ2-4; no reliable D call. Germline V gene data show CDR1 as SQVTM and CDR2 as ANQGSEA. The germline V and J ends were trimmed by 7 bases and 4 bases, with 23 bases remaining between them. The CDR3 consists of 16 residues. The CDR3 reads CSDTEHLYDKKNIQYF. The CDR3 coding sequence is TGCAGCGATACGGAACACCTATATGACAAAAAAAACATTCAGTACTTC.

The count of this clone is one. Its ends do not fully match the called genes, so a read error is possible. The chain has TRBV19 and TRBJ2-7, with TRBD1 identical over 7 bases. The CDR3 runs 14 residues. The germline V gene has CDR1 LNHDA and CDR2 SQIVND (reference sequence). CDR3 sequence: CASRIETGSYEQYF. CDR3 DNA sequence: TGTGCCAGTAGAATAGAGACAGGGTCCTACGAGCAGTACTTC.

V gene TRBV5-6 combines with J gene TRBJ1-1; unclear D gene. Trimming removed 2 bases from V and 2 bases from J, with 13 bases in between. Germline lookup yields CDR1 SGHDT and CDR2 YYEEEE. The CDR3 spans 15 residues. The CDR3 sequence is CASSFNRRHNTEAFF. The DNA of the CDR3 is TGTGCCAGCAGCTTTAACCGGAGACATAACACTGAAGCTTTCTTT.

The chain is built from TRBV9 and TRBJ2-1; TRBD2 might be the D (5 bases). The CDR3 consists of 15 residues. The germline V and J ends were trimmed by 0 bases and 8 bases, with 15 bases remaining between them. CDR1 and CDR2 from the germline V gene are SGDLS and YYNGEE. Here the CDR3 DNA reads TGTGCCAGCAGCGTAGCACCCGAGGGTCTAGATGAGCAGTTCTTC. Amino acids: CASSVAPEGLDEQFF.

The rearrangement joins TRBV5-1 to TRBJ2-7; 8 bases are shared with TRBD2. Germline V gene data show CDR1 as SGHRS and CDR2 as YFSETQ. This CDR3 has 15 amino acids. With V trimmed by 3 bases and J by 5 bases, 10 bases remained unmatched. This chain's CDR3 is CASSSPQVGGDEQYF. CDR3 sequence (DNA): TGCGCCAGCAGCTCCCCACAGGTCGGGGGGGACGAGCAGTACTTC.